These T cell receptor beta chains were read from a single sample in a study of PD-L1 blockade in urothelial cancer. Repertoires were generated with immunoSEQ multiplex PCR, while TCRdb's copy carries only in-frame clones and drops some. The sample consists of 65,000 to 85,000 clones, approximately 90% of them appearing once. This material consisted of PBMCs, taken around atezolizumab (anti-PD-L1) treatment. The receptors here all came from a woman over 75 with urothelial cancer. Each CDR3 is given with its conserved first and last residue. Each record gives: V gene, clone size, J gene, D gene, CDR3 DNA, CDR3 protein. A D gene is named only where the DNA matches it firmly. Not all rows give a size; the values are once, few, many and, for expanded clones, a class.

>TRBV19|NA|TRBJ2-7|TRBD2
TGTGCCAGTAGTATTCCCGGCGGGAGCGAGCAGTACTTC
CASSIPGGSEQYF
>TRBV7-9|NA|TRBJ2-2|NA
TGTGCCAGCAGCCTGAACACCGGGGAGCTGTTTTTT
CASSLNTGELFF
>TRBV5-4|NA|TRBJ2-7|TRBD1
TGTGCCAGCAGTTTACGGACAGGGGGCATCTACGAGCAGTACTTC
CASSLRTGGIYEQYF
>TRBV7-3|NA|TRBJ2-1|NA
TGTGCCAGCAGCTTAAGTGTGCGAGATGAGCAGTTCTTC
CASSLSVRDEQFF
>TRBV27|NA|TRBJ1-3|TRBD1
TGTGCCAGCAGAGCGGCAGGGGGCTCTGGAAACACCATATATTTT
CASRAAGGSGNTIYF
>TRBV27|NA|TRBJ2-5|NA
TGTGCCAGCAGTTTATCGGCGGGGCGCCAAGAGACCCAGTACTTC
CASSLSAGRQETQYF
>TRBV19|NA|TRBJ2-1|TRBD2
TGTGCCAGTAGTATAGGGCGCCTAGCGGGAGTTAATGAGCAGTTCTTC
CASSIGRLAGVNEQFF
>TRBV7-8|NA|TRBJ2-7|NA
TGTGCCAGCAGCTTGGAGGGTTTGGCCTACGAGCAGTACTTC
CASSLEGLAYEQYF
>TRBV5-4|once|TRBJ2-7|TRBD2
TGTGCCAGCAGCCATAGCGGGACTACCTACGAGCAGTACTTC
CASSHSGTTYEQYF
>TRBV29-1|NA|TRBJ2-7|TRBD2
TGCAGCGTTGGACGGGGGGTAACCTACGAGCAGTACTTC
CSVGRGVTYEQYF
>TRBV2|NA|TRBJ2-7|TRBD1
TGTGCCAGCAGGTACGGGACAGAGTCCTACGAGCAGTACTTC
CASRYGTESYEQYF
>TRBV6-1|NA|TRBJ2-5|TRBD1
TGTGCCAGCAGTTTACCGGGACAGGGGAGGGAGACCCAGTACTTC
CASSLPGQGRETQYF
>TRBV10-3|NA|TRBJ2-7|NA
TGTGCCATCAGTGAAACGGGTACGTCCTACGAGCAGTACTTC
CAISETGTSYEQYF
>TRBV5-6|NA|TRBJ1-3|TRBD1
TGTGCCAGCAGCTGGGGACAGGGTGGAAACACCATATATTTT
CASSWGQGGNTIYF
>TRBV11-2|NA|TRBJ1-1|NA
TGTGCCAGCAGCTGGAGGAACACTGAAGCTTTCTTT
CASSWRNTEAFF
>TRBV28|NA|TRBJ1-5|NA
TGTGCCAGTGGGGGGGGAGGGGCAGCTTATAGCAATCAGCCCCAGCATTTT
CASGGGGAAYSNQPQHF
>TRBV18|NA|TRBJ2-2|NA
TGTGCCAGCTCACAGCAGGGTGGCGGGGAGCTGTTTTTT
CASSQQGGGELFF
>TRBV5-6|NA|TRBJ1-1|NA
TGTGCCAGCAGCCCGTACAGGGCGTTGGGAAACACTGAAGCTTTCTTT
CASSPYRALGNTEAFF
>TRBV27|NA|TRBJ2-3|TRBD2
TGTGCCAGCAGGCGAGGTAGCGGGAGTGGAGATACGCAGTATTTT
CASRRGSGSGDTQYF
>TRBV10-3|once|TRBJ2-7|NA
TGTGCCATCAGTGAGTCGAAAGGGGTAGGTTACGAGCAGTACTTC
CAISESKGVGYEQYF
>TRBV19|NA|TRBJ2-7|TRBD1
TGTGCCAGTAGTACTGGGTGGACAGGGGATGAGCAGTACTTC
CASSTGWTGDEQYF
>TRBV19|NA|TRBJ2-2|NA
TGTGCCACTAAGGGACAAGCCGACGGGGAGCTGTTTTTT
CATKGQADGELFF
>TRBV28|NA|TRBJ2-7|TRBD1
TGTGCCAGCAGTTTAAGGGGACAGGGGGTTTACGAGCAGTACTTC
CASSLRGQGVYEQYF
>TRBV5-1|NA|TRBJ1-5|NA
TGCGCCAGCAGCTTGGACAACAATCAGCCCCAGCATTTT
CASSLDNNQPQHF
>TRBV7-8|NA|TRBJ2-2|TRBD2
TGTGCCAGCAGCTTAGGACTAGCGGCGAACACCGGGGAGCTGTTTTTT
CASSLGLAANTGELFF
>TRBV7-6|NA|TRBJ2-1|TRBD2
TGTGCCAGCAGCCATCCTACAATAGGTGGCGGGAGTGCCTACAATGAGCAGTTCTTC
CASSHPTIGGGSAYNEQFF
>TRBV7-3|once|TRBJ2-5|TRBD1
TGTGCCAGCAGCCCAGGGACAGGGGGGGGTCAAGAGACCCAGTACTTC
CASSPGTGGGQETQYF
>TRBV9|NA|TRBJ1-2|TRBD1
TGTGCCAGCAGCACCGCCTCGGGACAGGCGTCCCCTAACTATGGCTACACCTTC
CASSTASGQASPNYGYTF
>TRBV6-5|NA|TRBJ1-1|TRBD1
TGTGCCAGCAGTAAAGGGACAGGGGCGGGAGCTTTCTTT
CASSKGTGAGAFF
>TRBV5-1|NA|TRBJ2-7|NA
TGCGCCAGCAGCTGGCTCCAGGCCTCCTACGAGCAGTACTTC
CASSWLQASYEQYF
>TRBV6-6|NA|TRBJ1-1|NA
TGTGCCAGCAGTTACTCGGGCGTCACTGAAGCTTTCTTT
CASSYSGVTEAFF